The clone carrying this T cell receptor (beta chain) was counted ten times or more. The CDR3 runs 15 residues. V was trimmed by 5 bases and J by 4 bases, leaving 15 bases between them. Germline V lookup: CDR1 SGHTA, CDR2 FQGTGA. The use of a sample-barcoded 5' primer and a J-beta primer mix characterized a second PCR of roughly 6 to 11 cycles. TCRdb redid the calling of the 5' RACE reads with MiXCR, one entry per CDR3 protein. The table has around 650,000 distinct CDR3 sequences, approximately 31% seen once. The entry originates in a study of blood T cells in healthy people across ages. Sequenced: blood. The origin of this receptor is a woman of 80 years or more in good health. The chain joins TRBV7-3 to TRBJ2-1; no firm D call. The CDR3 sequence is CASSLDLGIYNEQFF. The CDR3 bases are TGTGCCAGCAGCCTCGATTTAGGTATTTACAATGAGCAGTTCTTC.